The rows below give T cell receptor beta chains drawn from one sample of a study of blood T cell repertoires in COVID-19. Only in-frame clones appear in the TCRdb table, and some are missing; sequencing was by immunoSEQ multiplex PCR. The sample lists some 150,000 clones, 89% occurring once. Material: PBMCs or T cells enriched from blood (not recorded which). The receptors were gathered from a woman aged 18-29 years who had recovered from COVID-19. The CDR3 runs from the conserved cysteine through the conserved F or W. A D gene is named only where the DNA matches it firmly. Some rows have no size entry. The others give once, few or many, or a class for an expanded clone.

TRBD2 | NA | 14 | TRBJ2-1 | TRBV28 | CASSRGGGYNEQFF | TGTGCCAGCAGTCGTGGGGGAGGGTACAATGAGCAGTTCTTC
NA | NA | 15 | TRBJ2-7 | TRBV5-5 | CASSLPRVGPYEQYF | TGTGCCAGCAGCTTACCCAGGGTAGGCCCCTACGAGCAGTACTTC
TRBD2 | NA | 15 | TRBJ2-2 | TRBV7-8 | CASSWTSGNTGELFF | TGTGCCAGCAGCTGGACTAGCGGGAACACCGGGGAGCTGTTTTTT
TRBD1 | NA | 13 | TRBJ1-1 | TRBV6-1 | CASSDRGDTEAFF | TGTGCCAGCAGTGACAGGGGGGACACTGAAGCTTTCTTT
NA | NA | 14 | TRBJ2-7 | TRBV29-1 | CSAVRDSPFYEQYF | TGCAGCGCCGTCCGGGACTCCCCCTTCTACGAGCAGTACTTC
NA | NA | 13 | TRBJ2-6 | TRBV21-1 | CANWSSGANVLTF | TGTGCCAATTGGAGCTCTGGGGCCAACGTCCTGACTTTC
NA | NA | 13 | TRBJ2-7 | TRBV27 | CASSFSTGNEQYF | TGTGCCAGCAGTTTCTCCACAGGGAACGAGCAGTACTTC
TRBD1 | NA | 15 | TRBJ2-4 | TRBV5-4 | CASSSEGAAKNIQYF | TGTGCCAGCAGTAGCGAGGGGGCGGCCAAAAACATTCAGTACTTC
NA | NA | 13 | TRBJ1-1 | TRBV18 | CASSPGLNTEAFF | TGTGCCAGCTCACCAGGCCTGAACACTGAAGCTTTCTTT
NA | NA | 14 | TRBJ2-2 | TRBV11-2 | CASSARAGTGELFF | TGTGCCAGCAGCGCAAGGGCGGGGACCGGGGAGCTGTTTTTT
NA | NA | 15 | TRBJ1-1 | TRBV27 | CASSLSEGVGTEAFF | TGTGCCAGCAGTTTATCTGAGGGAGTTGGGACTGAAGCTTTCTTT
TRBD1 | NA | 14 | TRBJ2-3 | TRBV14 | CASSQVLGTGSKYF | TGTGCCAGCAGCCAAGTTCTCGGGACAGGGTCAAAGTATTTT
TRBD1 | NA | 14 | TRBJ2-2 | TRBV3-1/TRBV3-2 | CASSQADRDGELFF | TGTGCCAGCAGCCAGGCCGACAGGGACGGGGAGCTGTTTTTT
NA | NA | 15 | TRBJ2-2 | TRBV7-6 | CASSSLQGITGELFF | TGTGCCAGCAGCTCTCTACAGGGAATCACCGGGGAGCTGTTTTTT
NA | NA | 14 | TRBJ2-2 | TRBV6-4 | CATSLDLFTGELFF | TGTGCCACCTCCCTAGACCTTTTCACCGGGGAGCTGTTTTTT
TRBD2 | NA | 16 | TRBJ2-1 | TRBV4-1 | CASSPSSGSLYNEQFF | TGCGCCAGCAGCCCCTCTAGCGGGAGCTTGTACAATGAGCAGTTCTTC
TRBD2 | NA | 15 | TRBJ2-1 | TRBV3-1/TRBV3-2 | CASSQRTSGRDEQFF | TGTGCCAGCAGCCAGCGGACTAGCGGGAGGGATGAGCAGTTCTTC
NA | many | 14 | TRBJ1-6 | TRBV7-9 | CASSLEQYNSPLHF | TGTGCCAGCAGCTTAGAACAGTATAATTCACCCCTCCACTTT
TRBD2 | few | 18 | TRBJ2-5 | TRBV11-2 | CASSLGVLAGGPQETQYF | TGTGCCAGCAGCCTAGGGGTTCTGGCGGGAGGGCCCCAAGAGACCCAGTACTTC
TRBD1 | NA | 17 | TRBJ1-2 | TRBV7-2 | CASSIGDRVNWNYGYTF | TGTGCCAGCAGCATAGGGGACAGGGTAAACTGGAACTATGGCTACACCTTC
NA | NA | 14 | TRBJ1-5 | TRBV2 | CASSGLSINQPQHF | TGTGCCAGCAGTGGCCTAAGCATCAATCAGCCCCAGCATTTT
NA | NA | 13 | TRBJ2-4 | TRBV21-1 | CAKEGQVKNIQYF | TGTGCCAAGGAGGGTCAGGTTAAAAACATTCAGTACTTC
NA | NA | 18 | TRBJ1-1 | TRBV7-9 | CASSLVASGGGQNTEAFF | TGTGCCAGCAGCTTAGTAGCATCGGGGGGCGGTCAGAACACTGAAGCTTTCTTT
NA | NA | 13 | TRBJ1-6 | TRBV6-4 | CASRSSYNSPLHF | TGTGCCAGCCGGAGCTCCTATAATTCACCCCTCCACTTT
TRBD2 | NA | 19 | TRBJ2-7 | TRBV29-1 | CSVEDTRRGAGPSSYEQYF | TGCAGCGTTGAAGACACCCGACGGGGAGCGGGGCCAAGCTCCTACGAGCAGTACTTC
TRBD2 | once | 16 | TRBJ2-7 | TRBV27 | CASSLGTSGGIYEQYF | TGTGCCAGCAGTTTGGGGACTAGCGGGGGTATCTACGAGCAGTACTTC
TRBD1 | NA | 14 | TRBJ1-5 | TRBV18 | CASSRTGFEQPQHF | TGTGCCAGCTCACGGACAGGGTTTGAGCAGCCCCAGCATTTT
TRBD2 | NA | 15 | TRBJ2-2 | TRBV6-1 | CASSELAGAAGELFF | TGTGCCAGCAGTGAGCTAGCGGGAGCCGCCGGGGAGCTGTTTTTT
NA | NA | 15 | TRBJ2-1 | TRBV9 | CASSVGAGPYNEQFF | TGTGCCAGCAGCGTAGGCGCAGGGCCCTACAATGAGCAGTTCTTC
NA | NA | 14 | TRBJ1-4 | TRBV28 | CASSSTGLDEKLFF | TGTGCCAGCAGTTCAACAGGGTTGGATGAAAAACTGTTTTTT
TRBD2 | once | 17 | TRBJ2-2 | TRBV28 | CASSSRRTSGTSGELFF | TGTGCCAGCAGCAGCCGGCGGACTAGCGGGACCTCTGGGGAGCTGTTTTTT
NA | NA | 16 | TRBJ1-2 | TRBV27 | CASSKSSTTGGYGYTF | TGTGCCAGCAGTAAATCCTCTACGACAGGTGGCTATGGCTACACCTTC
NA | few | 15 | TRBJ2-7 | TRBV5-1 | CASSLLSGGPYEQYF | TGCGCCAGCAGCTTGCTTTCGGGTGGCCCCTACGAGCAGTACTTC
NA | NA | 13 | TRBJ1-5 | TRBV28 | CATRGGSNQPQHF | TGTGCCACCCGGGGGGGTAGCAATCAGCCCCAGCATTTT
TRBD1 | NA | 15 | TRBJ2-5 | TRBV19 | CASSIDRGYQETQYF | TGTGCCAGTAGTATCGACAGGGGGTACCAAGAGACCCAGTACTTC
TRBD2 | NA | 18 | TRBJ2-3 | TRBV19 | CASSIDTSGRVGTDTQYF | TGTGCCAGTAGTATTGATACTAGCGGGAGGGTCGGCACAGATACGCAGTATTTT
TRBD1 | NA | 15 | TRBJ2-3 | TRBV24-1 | CATSDYRGPADTQYF | TGTGCCACCAGTGACTACAGGGGGCCCGCAGATACGCAGTATTTT
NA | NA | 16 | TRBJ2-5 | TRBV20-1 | CSASKPGILSRETQYF | TGCAGTGCTAGTAAGCCAGGTATCTTGTCCCGAGAGACCCAGTACTTC
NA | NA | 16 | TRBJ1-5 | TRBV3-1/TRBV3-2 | CASSQGLEGYNQPQHF | TGTGCCAGCAGCCAAGGTTTGGAGGGATACAATCAGCCCCAGCATTTT
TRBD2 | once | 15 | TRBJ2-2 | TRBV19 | CASSVLAGVTGELFF | TGTGCCAGTAGTGTTTTAGCGGGAGTGACCGGGGAGCTGTTTTTT
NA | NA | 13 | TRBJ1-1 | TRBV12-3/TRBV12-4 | CASSLGGGTEAFF | TGTGCCAGCAGTTTAGGGGGGGGTACTGAAGCTTTCTTT
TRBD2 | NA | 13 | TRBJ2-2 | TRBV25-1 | CASSAGGTGELFF | TGTGCCAGCAGTGCCGGGGGGACCGGGGAGCTGTTTTTT
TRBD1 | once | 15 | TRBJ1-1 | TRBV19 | CASSTPGQGITEAFF | TGTGCCAGTAGTACCCCAGGACAGGGAATAACTGAAGCTTTCTTT
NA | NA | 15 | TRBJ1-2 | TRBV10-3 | CAISEDGAGDYGYTF | TGTGCCATCAGTGAAGACGGAGCGGGTGACTATGGCTACACCTTC
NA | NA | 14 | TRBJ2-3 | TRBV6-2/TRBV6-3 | CASSLQALTDTQYF | TGTGCCAGCAGCCTACAGGCGCTCACAGATACGCAGTATTTT
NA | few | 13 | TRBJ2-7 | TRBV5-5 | CASSSGLSYEQYF | TGTGCCAGCAGCTCGGGACTGAGCTACGAGCAGTACTTC
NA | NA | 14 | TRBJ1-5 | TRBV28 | CASSYTRGAQPQHF | TGTGCCAGCAGTTATACCCGGGGGGCTCAGCCCCAGCATTTT
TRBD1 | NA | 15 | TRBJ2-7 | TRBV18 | CASSPGTGYSYEQYF | TGTGCCAGCTCACCGGGGACAGGTTACTCCTACGAGCAGTACTTC
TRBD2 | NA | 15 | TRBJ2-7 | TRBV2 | CASSPPLAGSYEQYF | TGTGCCAGCAGTCCGCCACTAGCGGGATCCTACGAGCAGTACTTC
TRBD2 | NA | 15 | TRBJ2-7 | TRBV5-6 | CASSLYGGRVYEQYF | TGTGCCAGCAGCTTGTACGGCGGGAGGGTCTACGAGCAGTACTTC
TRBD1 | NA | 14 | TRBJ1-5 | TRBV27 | CASSRGRSNQPQHF | TGTGCCAGCAGTAGGGGGCGTAGCAATCAGCCCCAGCATTTT
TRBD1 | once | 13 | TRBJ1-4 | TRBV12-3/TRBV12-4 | CASRQGARPQLFF | TGTGCCAGCAGACAGGGGGCACGGCCCCAACTGTTTTTT
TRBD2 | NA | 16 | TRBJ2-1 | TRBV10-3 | CAISAFLAGSFNEQFF | TGTGCCATCAGTGCGTTTCTAGCGGGATCTTTCAATGAGCAGTTCTTC